This T cell receptor beta chain was documented in a study of T cells in localized non-small cell lung cancer. Trimming shortened V by 3 bases and J by 4 bases, and 10 bases separated the two germline ends. The length of the CDR3 is 14 residues. CDR1 is SGHNT and CDR2 is YENEEA in the germline V gene. Relative to its sample, this clone is medium-sized. The method was immunoSEQ multiplex PCR; TCRdb's version includes in-frame clones alone and lacks a portion of them. The profile shows 3,000 to 4,500 clones, around 25% of them singletons. The rearrangement joins TRBV11-3 to TRBJ2-1; no reliable D call. The source is a woman aged 35 to 70 with stage I lung adenocarcinoma. Material: lung tumor tissue, obtained before any cancer treatment. For the CDR3, the DNA is TGTGCCAGCAGCTTGGCCCGGAGATACAATGAGCAGTTCTTC. Amino acids: CASSLARRYNEQFF. Complete variable domain (other parts from reference TRBV11-3 and TRBJ2-1): EAGVVQSPRYKIIEKKQPVAFWCNPISGHNTLYWYLQNLGQGPELLIRYENEEAVDDSQLPKDRFSAERLKGVDSTLKIQPAELGDSAVYLCASSLARRYNEQFFGPGTRLTVL.